The rows below give T cell receptor beta chains drawn from one sample of a study of blood T cell repertoires in COVID-19. TCRdb keeps only in-frame clones here, not all; method: immunoSEQ multiplex PCR. The data show around 86,000 clones, around 86% seen once. The material sequenced was peripheral blood. The origin of the receptors is a woman of 80 years or more with acute or convalescent COVID-19. CDR3s include the opening cysteine and the closing phenylalanine or tryptophan. The order of the fields is clone size, J gene, V gene, CDR3 length, CDR3 protein. Size is omitted from some rows. Given values are once, few, many or a class for expanded clones.

abundance: -
j_gene: TRBJ1-4
v_gene: TRBV6-5
len: 13
CDR3aa: CASRGTGGRQLFF

abundance: -
j_gene: TRBJ2-1
v_gene: TRBV7-3
len: 13
CDR3aa: CASSLTRDNEQFF

abundance: -
j_gene: TRBJ2-5
v_gene: TRBV30
len: 13
CDR3aa: CASGWEAGGTQYF

abundance: -
j_gene: TRBJ2-5
v_gene: TRBV5-4
len: 15
CDR3aa: CASSLATGGRETQYF

abundance: -
j_gene: TRBJ2-7
v_gene: TRBV7-6
len: 15
CDR3aa: CASSLVGTGVYEQYF

abundance: -
j_gene: TRBJ2-2
v_gene: TRBV11-1
len: 15
CDR3aa: CASSWGTTNTGELFF

abundance: few
j_gene: TRBJ1-4
v_gene: TRBV10-3
len: 13
CDR3aa: CATSWASHEKLFF

abundance: -
j_gene: TRBJ2-2
v_gene: TRBV10-1
len: 15
CDR3aa: CASVFRDRNPGELFF

abundance: -
j_gene: TRBJ2-3
v_gene: TRBV12-2
len: 18
CDR3aa: CASRSGPPGLRPYDTQYF

abundance: -
j_gene: TRBJ2-5
v_gene: TRBV9
len: 14
CDR3aa: CASSETSGGQTQYF

abundance: -
j_gene: TRBJ2-7
v_gene: TRBV4-3
len: 14
CDR3aa: CASSQTGGFYEQYF

abundance: -
j_gene: TRBJ2-5
v_gene: TRBV7-2
len: 14
CDR3aa: CASSSGTRGETQYF

abundance: -
j_gene: TRBJ1-6
v_gene: TRBV19
len: 15
CDR3aa: CASSIAGGASSPLHF

abundance: -
j_gene: TRBJ2-3
v_gene: TRBV7-3
len: 17
CDR3aa: CASSPDRGRLGTDTQYF

abundance: -
j_gene: TRBJ2-7
v_gene: TRBV10-3
len: 15
CDR3aa: CAISDQAGGSYEQYF

abundance: few
j_gene: TRBJ1-6
v_gene: TRBV5-5
len: 15
CDR3aa: CASSFRTGGNSPLHF

abundance: -
j_gene: TRBJ1-1
v_gene: TRBV6-5
len: 12
CDR3aa: CASSPGTAEAFF

abundance: few
j_gene: TRBJ2-1
v_gene: TRBV18
len: 14
CDR3aa: CASSPPSSDNEQFF

abundance: few
j_gene: TRBJ2-5
v_gene: TRBV2
len: 13
CDR3aa: CASIGQGSETQYF

abundance: -
j_gene: TRBJ2-3
v_gene: TRBV3-1/TRBV3-2
len: 16
CDR3aa: CASSQGTSGSWDTQYF

abundance: -
j_gene: TRBJ1-5
v_gene: TRBV19
len: 22
CDR3aa: CASSTPTHRTGSPLYSNQPQHF

abundance: -
j_gene: TRBJ2-3
v_gene: TRBV29-1
len: 14
CDR3aa: CSVVLPPSTDTQYF

abundance: -
j_gene: TRBJ2-1
v_gene: TRBV15
len: 16
CDR3aa: CATSRERSGRPNEQFF

abundance: -
j_gene: TRBJ2-5
v_gene: TRBV5-8
len: 16
CDR3aa: CASSLGLAGGPETQYF

abundance: -
j_gene: TRBJ1-1
v_gene: TRBV19
len: 14
CDR3aa: CASSTKTGATEAFF

abundance: -
j_gene: TRBJ2-1
v_gene: TRBV7-9
len: 14
CDR3aa: CASTAAGTRHEQFF

abundance: -
j_gene: TRBJ1-5
v_gene: TRBV6-2/TRBV6-3
len: 19
CDR3aa: CASSYPSGAGGRSNQPQHF

abundance: -
j_gene: TRBJ2-1
v_gene: TRBV6-1
len: 15
CDR3aa: CASSEDGGRVNEQFF

abundance: -
j_gene: TRBJ2-7
v_gene: TRBV30
len: 16
CDR3aa: CAWSASPGQGIYEQYF

abundance: -
j_gene: TRBJ2-7
v_gene: TRBV27
len: 14
CDR3aa: CASSLMGQTYEQYF

abundance: -
j_gene: TRBJ2-3
v_gene: TRBV7-9
len: 15
CDR3aa: CASSLATGLTDTQYF

abundance: -
j_gene: TRBJ2-1
v_gene: TRBV5-8
len: 15
CDR3aa: CASSTGRSSYNEQFF

abundance: few
j_gene: TRBJ1-2
v_gene: TRBV19
len: 15
CDR3aa: CASSIPTGDNYGYTF

abundance: -
j_gene: TRBJ2-7
v_gene: TRBV18
len: 14
CDR3aa: CASSPQRASYEQYF

abundance: -
j_gene: TRBJ1-5
v_gene: TRBV4-2
len: 16
CDR3aa: CASPRMGPDSNQPQHF

abundance: -
j_gene: TRBJ2-5
v_gene: TRBV15
len: 15
CDR3aa: CATSGTGRPQETQYF

abundance: -
j_gene: TRBJ2-1
v_gene: TRBV5-1
len: 12
CDR3aa: CASSLANNEQFF

abundance: -
j_gene: TRBJ2-3
v_gene: TRBV5-6
len: 16
CDR3aa: CASSLVPGQGTDTQYF

abundance: -
j_gene: TRBJ2-1
v_gene: TRBV11-2
len: 17
CDR3aa: CASSLDPSGFSYNEQFF

abundance: -
j_gene: TRBJ2-2
v_gene: TRBV18
len: 12
CDR3aa: CASSPGLAERVF